Sequencing of this T cell receptor beta chain was carried out in a study of T-cell memory formation after mild COVID-19. Using its own MiXCR run on the 5' RACE reads, TCRdb lists one record per CDR3 protein. The data contain roughly 450,000 distinct CDR3 sequences, roughly 17% of them singletons. This clonotype was seen a handful of times. What it binds is unknown. Notes on the study in general: Day 15 to 85 contractors were CD4/CD8 balanced; later expanders leaned CD4+. Mainly in CM and EM were contracting CD4+ clones; CD8+ were in EMRA. Within pre-infection memory, some responding clones were found, suggesting cross-reactive memory joined.

Trimming took off 8 bases at V and 0 bases at J, with 17 bases between the two ends. The CDR3 totals 17 residues. CDR1 SGHTA and CDR2 FQGTGA come from the germline V gene. This sequence was found in a man between 18 and 35 years old who had mild COVID-19 (a few samples of this study predate the infection). Cell type and time point are not known. J is TRBJ2-6 and V is TRBV7-3, with D possibly being TRBD1 or TRBD2 (6 bases each). Sequencing used PBMCs or a T cell subset sorted from them (not recorded which). The CDR3 loop reads CASPGGGRISGANVLTF. CDR3 nucleotides: TGTGCCAGCCCCGGTGGGGGGCGGATCTCTGGGGCCAACGTCCTGACTTTC.